The rows below give T cell receptor beta chains drawn from one sample of a study of blood T cell repertoires in COVID-19. The data were produced by immunoSEQ multiplex PCR, yet TCRdb's version contains in-frame clones alone and is incomplete. This sample has 150,000 to 160,000 clones, with roughly nine tenths found just once. Sequencing was performed on peripheral blood. The receptors shown here come from a woman between 70 and 85 years old with acute or convalescent COVID-19. Each CDR3 is given with its conserved first and last residue. A D gene is named only where the DNA matches it firmly. A clone size is listed for some rows: how often the clone was seen (once, few, many), or a class if it is expanded.

v_gene: TRBV6-2/TRBV6-3; abundance: once; j_gene: TRBJ1-6; d_gene: TRBD1; CDR3aa: CASSSRQGLSNSPLHF; CDR3nt: TGTGCCAGCAGTTCCAGACAGGGTCTATCGAATTCACCCCTCCACTTT
v_gene: TRBV7-9; abundance: NA; j_gene: TRBJ1-4; d_gene: TRBD1; CDR3aa: CASSKDRLGEKLFF; CDR3nt: TGTGCCAGCAGCAAGGACAGGTTAGGTGAAAAACTGTTTTTT
v_gene: TRBV6-5; abundance: NA; j_gene: TRBJ1-6; d_gene: NA; CDR3aa: CASSYIQGESPLHF; CDR3nt: TGTGCCAGCAGTTATATCCAGGGTGAATCACCCCTCCACTTT
v_gene: TRBV6-5; abundance: NA; j_gene: TRBJ1-6; d_gene: NA; CDR3aa: CASSYSGGLGNSPLHF; CDR3nt: TGTGCCAGCAGTTACTCGGGGGGTTTGGGGAATTCACCCCTCCACTTT
v_gene: TRBV2; abundance: NA; j_gene: TRBJ1-5; d_gene: TRBD1; CDR3aa: CASRAGGTYQPQHF; CDR3nt: TGTGCCAGCAGGGCAGGGGGAACTTATCAGCCCCAGCATTTT
v_gene: TRBV5-5; abundance: NA; j_gene: TRBJ1-1; d_gene: NA; CDR3aa: CASFLRGATEAFF; CDR3nt: TGTGCCAGTTTTCTCCGGGGGGCAACTGAAGCTTTCTTT
v_gene: TRBV27; abundance: once; j_gene: TRBJ1-1; d_gene: NA; CDR3aa: CASSSEGRTRVTEAFF; CDR3nt: TGTGCCAGCAGTTCGGAGGGACGGACAAGGGTCACTGAAGCTTTCTTT
v_gene: TRBV7-8; abundance: NA; j_gene: TRBJ1-5; d_gene: NA; CDR3aa: CASSLVQGGSNQPQHF; CDR3nt: TGTGCCAGCAGCTTAGTGCAGGGCGGCAGCAATCAGCCCCAGCATTTT
v_gene: TRBV18; abundance: NA; j_gene: TRBJ2-5; d_gene: NA; CDR3aa: CASSPRRAGPNSQETQYF; CDR3nt: TGTGCCAGCTCACCACGACGGGCAGGGCCCAATAGCCAAGAGACCCAGTACTTC
v_gene: TRBV3-1/TRBV3-2; abundance: NA; j_gene: TRBJ2-7; d_gene: NA; CDR3aa: CASSPLAQSRGEQYF; CDR3nt: TGTGCCAGCAGCCCCCTTGCGCAATCCAGAGGAGAGCAGTACTTC
v_gene: TRBV3-1/TRBV3-2; abundance: NA; j_gene: TRBJ1-1; d_gene: NA; CDR3aa: CASSQAGIMNTEAFF; CDR3nt: TGTGCCAGCAGCCAGGCAGGAATCATGAACACTGAAGCTTTCTTT
v_gene: TRBV28; abundance: NA; j_gene: TRBJ1-1; d_gene: NA; CDR3aa: CASSLEALNTEAFF; CDR3nt: TGTGCCAGCAGTTTAGAGGCGTTGAACACTGAAGCTTTCTTT
v_gene: TRBV6-2/TRBV6-3; abundance: NA; j_gene: TRBJ1-5; d_gene: NA; CDR3aa: CASSPRGSWSNQPQHF; CDR3nt: TGTGCCAGCAGTCCCCGGGGGTCCTGGAGCAATCAGCCCCAGCATTTT
v_gene: TRBV5-1; abundance: few; j_gene: TRBJ1-1; d_gene: TRBD1; CDR3aa: CASNPGTGGTEAFF; CDR3nt: TGCGCCAGCAACCCGGGGACAGGGGGCACTGAAGCTTTCTTT
v_gene: TRBV6-2/TRBV6-3; abundance: few; j_gene: TRBJ1-2; d_gene: NA; CDR3aa: CASSKTENYGYTF; CDR3nt: TGTGCCAGCAGTAAGACAGAAAACTATGGCTACACCTTC
v_gene: TRBV7-2; abundance: NA; j_gene: TRBJ2-2; d_gene: TRBD2; CDR3aa: CASSSRGGSTGELFF; CDR3nt: TGTGCCAGCAGCTCCCGGGGGGGCTCCACCGGGGAGCTGTTTTTT
v_gene: TRBV4-1; abundance: NA; j_gene: TRBJ2-7; d_gene: TRBD1; CDR3aa: CASSHAPGTGSMQYF; CDR3nt: TGCGCCAGCAGCCACGCCCCCGGGACAGGGAGTATGCAGTACTTC
v_gene: TRBV4-2; abundance: NA; j_gene: TRBJ2-4; d_gene: NA; CDR3aa: CASSQEESPNIQYF; CDR3nt: TGTGCCAGCAGCCAAGAAGAGAGTCCAAACATTCAGTACTTC
v_gene: TRBV5-1; abundance: once; j_gene: TRBJ2-1; d_gene: NA; CDR3aa: CASSYQPDSYNEQFF; CDR3nt: TGCGCCAGCAGCTACCAGCCCGACAGCTACAATGAGCAGTTCTTC
v_gene: TRBV6-5; abundance: once; j_gene: TRBJ1-2; d_gene: NA; CDR3aa: CASSPSNYGYTF; CDR3nt: TGTGCCAGCAGTCCCAGTAACTATGGCTACACCTTC
v_gene: TRBV6-5; abundance: NA; j_gene: TRBJ1-4; d_gene: NA; CDR3aa: CASTGSWGNEKLFF; CDR3nt: TGTGCCAGCACGGGGTCGTGGGGTAATGAAAAACTGTTTTTT
v_gene: TRBV6-5; abundance: NA; j_gene: TRBJ2-5; d_gene: NA; CDR3aa: CASSYYEEETQYF; CDR3nt: TGTGCCAGCAGTTACTATGAGGAAGAGACCCAGTACTTC
v_gene: TRBV30; abundance: NA; j_gene: TRBJ2-3; d_gene: NA; CDR3aa: CAWSVGLNTDTQYF; CDR3nt: TGTGCCTGGAGTGTGGGGCTGAACACAGATACGCAGTATTTT
v_gene: TRBV5-5; abundance: NA; j_gene: TRBJ1-2; d_gene: TRBD1; CDR3aa: CASSLPKTGLSNYGYTF; CDR3nt: TGTGCCAGCAGCTTGCCCAAGACAGGGCTTTCTAACTATGGCTACACCTTC
v_gene: TRBV3-1/TRBV3-2; abundance: few; j_gene: TRBJ1-2; d_gene: TRBD1; CDR3aa: CASSQESQGNYGYTF; CDR3nt: TGTGCCAGCAGCCAAGAATCACAGGGGAACTATGGCTACACCTTC
v_gene: TRBV7-3; abundance: NA; j_gene: TRBJ2-3; d_gene: NA; CDR3aa: CASSYVGGASSTDTQYF; CDR3nt: TGTGCCAGCAGCTACGTCGGAGGGGCCTCTAGCACAGATACGCAGTATTTT
v_gene: TRBV5-1; abundance: NA; j_gene: TRBJ1-2; d_gene: TRBD1; CDR3aa: CASSLVPPVHRGVNYGYTF; CDR3nt: TGCGCCAGCAGCTTGGTCCCACCTGTACACAGGGGGGTGAACTATGGCTACACCTTC
v_gene: TRBV3-1/TRBV3-2; abundance: NA; j_gene: TRBJ1-5; d_gene: NA; CDR3aa: CASSPGGGTAAQGYQPQHF; CDR3nt: TGTGCCAGCAGCCCCGGGGGTGGGACTGCCGCCCAAGGGTATCAGCCCCAGCATTTT
v_gene: TRBV27; abundance: NA; j_gene: TRBJ1-5; d_gene: NA; CDR3aa: CASSSWGQYSNQPQHF; CDR3nt: TGTGCCAGCAGTTCCTGGGGGCAGTATAGCAATCAGCCCCAGCATTTT
v_gene: TRBV3-1/TRBV3-2; abundance: NA; j_gene: TRBJ2-2; d_gene: TRBD2; CDR3aa: CASSLAGDYTGELFF; CDR3nt: TGTGCCAGCAGCCTAGCGGGGGACTACACCGGGGAGCTGTTTTTT
v_gene: TRBV18; abundance: once; j_gene: TRBJ1-1; d_gene: NA; CDR3aa: CASSPGKNTEAFF; CDR3nt: TGTGCCAGCTCACCGGGCAAGAACACTGAAGCTTTCTTT
v_gene: TRBV10-3; abundance: NA; j_gene: TRBJ1-1; d_gene: TRBD1; CDR3aa: CAITPDRGNTEAFF; CDR3nt: TGTGCCATCACCCCGGACAGGGGAAACACTGAAGCTTTCTTT
v_gene: TRBV19; abundance: NA; j_gene: TRBJ1-5; d_gene: NA; CDR3aa: CASKSGDRSNQPQHF; CDR3nt: TGTGCCAGTAAATCGGGGGATCGTAGCAATCAGCCCCAGCATTTT
v_gene: TRBV18; abundance: NA; j_gene: TRBJ1-2; d_gene: TRBD1; CDR3aa: CASSPSGTGGSYTF; CDR3nt: TGTGCCAGCTCACCATCGGGAACAGGGGGGAGCTACACCTTC
v_gene: TRBV3-1/TRBV3-2; abundance: once; j_gene: TRBJ2-5; d_gene: TRBD1; CDR3aa: CASSNRDRGSGETQYF; CDR3nt: TGTGCCAGCAGCAACCGGGACAGGGGGTCCGGGGAGACCCAGTACTTC
v_gene: TRBV2; abundance: NA; j_gene: TRBJ1-1; d_gene: NA; CDR3aa: CASSTQGLTYTEAFF; CDR3nt: TGTGCCAGCAGCACCCAGGGACTGACCTACACTGAAGCTTTCTTT
v_gene: TRBV18; abundance: NA; j_gene: TRBJ1-1; d_gene: NA; CDR3aa: CASSPQELNTEAFF; CDR3nt: TGTGCCAGCTCACCACAGGAGCTGAACACTGAAGCTTTCTTT
v_gene: TRBV10-2; abundance: few; j_gene: TRBJ1-5; d_gene: NA; CDR3aa: CASSESGGPGNQPQHF; CDR3nt: TGCGCCAGCAGTGAGTCGGGAGGTCCGGGCAATCAGCCCCAGCATTTT
v_gene: TRBV11-2; abundance: NA; j_gene: TRBJ2-3; d_gene: NA; CDR3aa: CASSNGGSPDTQYF; CDR3nt: TGTGCCAGCAGCAACGGGGGTAGCCCAGATACGCAGTATTTT
v_gene: TRBV2; abundance: NA; j_gene: TRBJ1-1; d_gene: NA; CDR3aa: CASSAVTGMNTEAFF; CDR3nt: TGTGCCAGCAGTGCTGTAACGGGGATGAACACTGAAGCTTTCTTT
v_gene: TRBV4-1; abundance: NA; j_gene: TRBJ1-2; d_gene: NA; CDR3aa: CASSRTGGDRVSTF; CDR3nt: TGCGCCAGCAGCCGAACTGGCGGGGATAGGGTATCCACCTTC
v_gene: TRBV6-5; abundance: NA; j_gene: TRBJ2-2; d_gene: NA; CDR3aa: CASRETFANTGELFF; CDR3nt: TGTGCCAGCAGGGAGACTTTCGCGAACACCGGGGAGCTGTTTTTT
v_gene: TRBV14; abundance: NA; j_gene: TRBJ1-3; d_gene: TRBD1; CDR3aa: CASSRSGGVFSGNTIYF; CDR3nt: TGTGCCAGCAGCCGGTCAGGGGGCGTTTTTTCTGGAAACACCATATATTTT
v_gene: TRBV19; abundance: NA; j_gene: TRBJ1-4; d_gene: NA; CDR3aa: CASKGAGTTNEKLFF; CDR3nt: TGTGCCAGTAAGGGAGCCGGGACAACTAATGAAAAACTGTTTTTT
v_gene: TRBV7-2; abundance: NA; j_gene: TRBJ1-1; d_gene: TRBD1; CDR3aa: CASSPVQGGKAFF; CDR3nt: TGTGCCAGCAGCCCGGTACAGGGGGGGAAAGCTTTCTTT
v_gene: TRBV6-4; abundance: NA; j_gene: TRBJ2-3; d_gene: NA; CDR3aa: CASRRDITDTQYF; CDR3nt: TGTGCCAGCAGGAGGGACATCACAGATACGCAGTATTTT
v_gene: TRBV21-1; abundance: once; j_gene: TRBJ2-2; d_gene: NA; CDR3aa: CASLKRADANTGELFF; CDR3nt: TGTGCCAGCCTAAAGCGGGCGGACGCGAACACCGGGGAGCTGTTTTTT
v_gene: TRBV2; abundance: NA; j_gene: TRBJ1-4; d_gene: TRBD1; CDR3aa: CASSFPGQGISEKLFF; CDR3nt: TGTGCCAGCAGTTTCCCTGGACAGGGGATTTCTGAAAAACTGTTTTTT
v_gene: TRBV5-5; abundance: NA; j_gene: TRBJ1-5; d_gene: NA; CDR3aa: CASSPGPGSNQPQHF; CDR3nt: TGTGCCAGCAGCCCAGGCCCGGGAAGCAATCAGCCCCAGCATTTT
v_gene: TRBV9; abundance: NA; j_gene: TRBJ2-1; d_gene: TRBD1; CDR3aa: CASSGRDRGFHEQFF; CDR3nt: TGTGCCAGCAGCGGCCGGGACAGGGGTTTTCATGAGCAGTTCTTC
v_gene: TRBV18; abundance: NA; j_gene: TRBJ1-1; d_gene: NA; CDR3aa: CASSPSQESVEAFF; CDR3nt: TGTGCCAGCTCACCATCACAGGAGAGCGTTGAAGCTTTCTTT
v_gene: TRBV6-1; abundance: NA; j_gene: TRBJ2-2; d_gene: NA; CDR3aa: CASSEPRVPLTGELFF; CDR3nt: TGTGCCAGCAGTGAACCCCGGGTTCCGCTCACCGGGGAGCTGTTTTTT
v_gene: TRBV7-9; abundance: NA; j_gene: TRBJ2-5; d_gene: NA; CDR3aa: CASSLGSDNTGTQYF; CDR3nt: TGTGCCAGCAGCTTAGGGTCGGACAACACAGGGACCCAGTACTTC
v_gene: TRBV28; abundance: once; j_gene: TRBJ1-2; d_gene: NA; CDR3aa: CASSLSEYYGYTF; CDR3nt: TGTGCCAGCAGTCTCAGCGAGTACTATGGCTACACCTTC
v_gene: TRBV6-2/TRBV6-3; abundance: NA; j_gene: TRBJ1-2; d_gene: TRBD1; CDR3aa: CASSVPGTGNYGYTF; CDR3nt: TGTGCCAGCAGTGTTCCCGGGACAGGGAACTATGGCTACACCTTC